This entry is about one T cell receptor (beta chain). The data are from a study of blood T cell repertoires in COVID-19. This CDR3 is built from 19 residues. After removal of 2 bases from V and 1 base from J, the junction contained 15 bases not matched to a gene. CDR1 is SGHDT and CDR2 is YYEEEE in the germline V gene. Some clones are missing from TCRdb's copy, which holds only in-frame ones; the method was immunoSEQ multiplex PCR. The data hold a few hundred thousand clones, with over 75% observed a single time. Donors in Cohort 3 who had recovered were those with two negative PCRs, healthcare professional clearance, or resolution of their symptoms.

This TCR was sampled from a woman aged 30 to 39 who had recovered from COVID-19. Sequencing was done on a sample of PBMCs or T cells enriched from blood (not recorded which). The chain is built from TRBV5-6 and TRBJ2-4, with 7 bases that match TRBD1. The CDR3 DNA sequence: TGTGCCAGCAGCTTATCACAGGGGTCGGCATCGTCGGCCAAAAACATTCAGTACTTC. It encodes CASSLSQGSASSAKNIQYF.